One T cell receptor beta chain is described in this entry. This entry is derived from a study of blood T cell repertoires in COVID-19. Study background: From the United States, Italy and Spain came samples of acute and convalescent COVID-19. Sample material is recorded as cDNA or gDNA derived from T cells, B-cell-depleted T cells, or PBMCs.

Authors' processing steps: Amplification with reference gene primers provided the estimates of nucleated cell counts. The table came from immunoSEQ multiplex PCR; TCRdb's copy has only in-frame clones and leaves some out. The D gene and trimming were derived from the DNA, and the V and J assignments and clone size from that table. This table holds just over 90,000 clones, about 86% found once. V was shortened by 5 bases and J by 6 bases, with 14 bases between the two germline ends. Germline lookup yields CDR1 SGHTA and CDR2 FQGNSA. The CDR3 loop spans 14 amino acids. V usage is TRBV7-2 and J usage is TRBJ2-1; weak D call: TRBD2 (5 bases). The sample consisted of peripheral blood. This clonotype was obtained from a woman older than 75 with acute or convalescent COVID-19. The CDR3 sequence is CASSPVLASNEQFF. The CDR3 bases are TGTGCCAGCAGCCCAGTCCTAGCTTCCAATGAGCAGTTCTTC.